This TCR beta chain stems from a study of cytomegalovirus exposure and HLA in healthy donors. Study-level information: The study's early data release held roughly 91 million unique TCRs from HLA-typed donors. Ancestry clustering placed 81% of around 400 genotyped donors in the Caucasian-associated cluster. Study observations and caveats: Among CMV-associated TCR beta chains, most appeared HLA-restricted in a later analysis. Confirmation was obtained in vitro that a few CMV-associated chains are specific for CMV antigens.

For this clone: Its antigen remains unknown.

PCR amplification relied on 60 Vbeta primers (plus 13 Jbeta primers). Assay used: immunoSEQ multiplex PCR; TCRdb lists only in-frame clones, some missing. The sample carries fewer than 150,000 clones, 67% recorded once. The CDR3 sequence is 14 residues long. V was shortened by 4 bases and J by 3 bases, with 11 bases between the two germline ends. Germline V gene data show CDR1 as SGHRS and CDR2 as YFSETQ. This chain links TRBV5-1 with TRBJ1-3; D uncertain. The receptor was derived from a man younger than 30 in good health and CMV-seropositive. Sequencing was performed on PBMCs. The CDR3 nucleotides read TGCGCCAGCAGCCCCGAGGGTGGTGGAAACACCATATATTTT. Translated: CASSPEGGGNTIYF.